Sequencing of this T cell receptor beta chain was carried out in a study of Graves' ophthalmopathy and Graves' hyperthyroidism. About the research overall: The collection of peripheral blood took place at initial diagnosis, before any treatment.

This CDR3 has 12 amino acids. Per germline, CDR1 MDHEN and CDR2 SYDVKM. This clonotype was observed many times. Antigen: not known. At one end, the junction sequence differs from germline, possibly due to a read error. The study, taken as a whole, reports: It was with 70.59% sensitivity and 72.22% specificity that the model predicted ophthalmopathy progression.

Excluded were patients with other autoimmune diseases, uncontrolled infections, pregnancy or lactation. Symptoms, serum thyroxine and TRAb, thyroid ultrasound, and orbital computed tomography formed the diagnostic basis. The authors amplified TCR beta CDR3 regions, and they did so from RNA transcripts for repertoire sequencing. Second-round multiplex PCR followed a first-round RT-PCR using HTBI primers. One entry per CDR3 protein results from TCRdb running MiXCR on the multiplex PCR reads. The table has roughly 230,000 distinct CDR3 sequences, roughly 21% seen once. The origin of this receptor is a woman between 45 and 65 years old with Graves' ophthalmopathy. What was sequenced was peripheral blood. The rearrangement joins TRBV28 to TRBJ2-5, with D uncertain. The CDR3 region has the DNA TGTGCCAGCAGCTTACCCTTGACACCCGCGGTCTTC. Translated: CASSLPLTPAVF. The full variable domain, completed using reference TRBV28 and TRBJ2-5, is DVKVTQSSRYLVKRTGEKVFLECVQDMDHENMFWYRQDPGLGLRLIYFSYDVKMKEKGDIPEGYSVSREKKERFSLILESASTNQTSMYLCASSLPLTPAVFGPGTRLLVL.